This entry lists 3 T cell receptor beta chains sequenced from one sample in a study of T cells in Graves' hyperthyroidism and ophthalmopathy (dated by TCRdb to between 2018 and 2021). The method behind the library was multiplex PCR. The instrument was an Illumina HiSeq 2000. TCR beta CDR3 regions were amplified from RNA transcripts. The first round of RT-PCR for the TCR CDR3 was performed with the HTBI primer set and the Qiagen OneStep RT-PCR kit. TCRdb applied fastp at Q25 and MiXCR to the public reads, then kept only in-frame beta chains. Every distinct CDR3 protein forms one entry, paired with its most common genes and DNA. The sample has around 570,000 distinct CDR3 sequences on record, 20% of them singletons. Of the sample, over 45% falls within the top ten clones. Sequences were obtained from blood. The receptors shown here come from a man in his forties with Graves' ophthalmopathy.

This CDR3 reads CASRLQGSGANVLTF. Written as DNA, the CDR3 is TGCGCCAGCAGGCTACAGGGCTCTGGGGCCAACGTCCTGACTTTC. The gene calls are TRBV5-1 and TRBJ2-6; D perhaps matches TRBD1 (6 bases). Germline V lookup: CDR1 SGHRS, CDR2 YFSETQ. Trimming pared 5 bases from V and 0 bases from J, leaving 9 bases between. The CDR3 is 15 residues long. The full variable domain, in which reference TRBV5-1 and TRBJ2-6 provide the parts outside the CDR3, is KAGVTQTPRYLIKTRGQQVTLSCSPISGHRSVSWYQQTPGQGLQFLFEYFSETQRNKGNFPGRFSGRQFSNSRSEMNVSTLELGDSALYLCASRLQGSGANVLTFGAGSRLTVL.

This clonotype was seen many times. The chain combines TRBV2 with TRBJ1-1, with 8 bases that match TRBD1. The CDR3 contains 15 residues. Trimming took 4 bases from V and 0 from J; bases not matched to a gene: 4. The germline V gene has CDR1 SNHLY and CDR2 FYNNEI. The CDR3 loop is CASSVQGGLNTEAFF. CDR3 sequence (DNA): TGTGCCAGCAGTGTACAGGGGGGGCTGAACACTGAAGCTTTCTTT.

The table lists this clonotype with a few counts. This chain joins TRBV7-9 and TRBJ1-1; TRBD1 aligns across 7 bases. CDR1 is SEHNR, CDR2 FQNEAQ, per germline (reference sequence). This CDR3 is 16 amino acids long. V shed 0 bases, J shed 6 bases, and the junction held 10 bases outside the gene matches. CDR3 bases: TGTGCCAGCAGCTTAGCGACAGGGTCGGGGAAGGCTGAAGCTTTCTTT. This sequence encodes CASSLATGSGKAEAFF.